This TCR beta chain was identified during a study of shared clonotypes between healthy human individuals. Libraries were prepared by immunoSEQ multiplex PCR; TCRdb keeps only in-frame clonotypes and omits some of them. The table includes roughly 1,600,000 clones, approximately 98.5% detected once. This clonotype was sampled from a man aged 25-45 years in good health. Source material: naive CD4+ T cells sorted from blood. Subset indicated: CD45RA+ positively selected.

CDR3: CASSSGLAGGVSNEQFF. CDR3 nucleotide sequence: TGCGCCAGCAGCTCGGGACTAGCGGGAGGGGTTTCTAATGAGCAGTTCTTC. V gene TRBV5-1 combines with J gene TRBJ2-1, with 16 positions matching TRBD2. V trimming: 3 bases; J trimming: 7 bases; junction bases outside the gene matches: 7. CDR3 length: 17 amino acids. Germline CDR1 SGHRS, CDR2 YFSETQ.